This TCR beta chain was profiled in a study of OX40 agonist ivuxolimab in advanced cancers. Study-level information: Partial responses occurred in Three dose-escalation patients, one with hepatocellular carcinoma and two with cutaneous melanoma.

As for this clone: The antigen is undetermined.

The V and J ends lost 3 bases and 0 bases respectively, with 12 bases between them. In germline, CDR1 is GTSNPN, CDR2 SVGIG (reference sequence). This CDR3 is 15 amino acids long. The study, taken as a whole, reports: The average count of expanded clones was higher among CD8+ T cells than among CD4+. The authors also found low normalized T-cell clonal expansion in some nonresponders.

Method: immunoSEQ multiplex PCR; TCRdb's copy keeps in-frame clones and lacks some. The table lists about 73,000 clones, more than 85% of them singletons. This material consisted of CD4+ or CD8+ T cells sorted from blood, taken in a trial of the OX40 agonist ivuxolimab. The chain is built from TRBV30 and TRBJ2-1; D ambiguous. This clonotype was obtained from an adult with an advanced solid tumor such as melanoma, head and neck, liver or kidney cancer. CDR3 region: CAWRGPFSSYNEQFF. CDR3 nucleotides: TGTGCCTGGAGGGGCCCGTTTAGCTCCTACAATGAGCAGTTCTTC. The entire variable domain, with the rest obtained from reference TRBV30 and TRBJ2-1, is as follows: SQTIHQWPATLVQPVGSPLSLECTVEGTSNPNLYWYRQAAGRGLQLLFYSVGIGQISSEVPQNLSASRPQDRQFILSSKKLLLSDSGFYLCAWRGPFSSYNEQFFGPGTRLTVL.